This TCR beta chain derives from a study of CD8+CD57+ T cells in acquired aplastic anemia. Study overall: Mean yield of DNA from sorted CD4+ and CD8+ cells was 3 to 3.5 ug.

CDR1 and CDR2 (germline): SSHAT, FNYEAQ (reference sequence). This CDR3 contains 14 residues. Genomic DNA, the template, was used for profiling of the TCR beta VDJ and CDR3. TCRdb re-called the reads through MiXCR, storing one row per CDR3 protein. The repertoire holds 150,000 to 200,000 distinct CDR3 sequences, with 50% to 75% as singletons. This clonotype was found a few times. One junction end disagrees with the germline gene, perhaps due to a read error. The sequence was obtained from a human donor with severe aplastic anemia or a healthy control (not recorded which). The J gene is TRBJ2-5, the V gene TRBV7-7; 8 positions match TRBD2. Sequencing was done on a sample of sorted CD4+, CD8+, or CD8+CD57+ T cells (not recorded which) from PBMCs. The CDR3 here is CASSLAGYQETQYF. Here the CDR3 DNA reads TGTGCTAGCAGCTTAGCGGGGTACCAAGAGACCCAGTACTTC.